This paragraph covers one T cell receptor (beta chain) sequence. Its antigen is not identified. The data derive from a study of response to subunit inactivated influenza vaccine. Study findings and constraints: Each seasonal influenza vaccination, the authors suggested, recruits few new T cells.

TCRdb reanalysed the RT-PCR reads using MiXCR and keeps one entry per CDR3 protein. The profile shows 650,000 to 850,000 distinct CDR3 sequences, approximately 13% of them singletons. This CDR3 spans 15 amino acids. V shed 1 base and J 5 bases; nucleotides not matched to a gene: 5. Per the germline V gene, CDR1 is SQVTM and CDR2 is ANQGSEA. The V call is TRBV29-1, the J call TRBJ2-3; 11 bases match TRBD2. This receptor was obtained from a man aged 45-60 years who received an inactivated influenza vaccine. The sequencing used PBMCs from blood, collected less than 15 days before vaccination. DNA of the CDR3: TGCAGCGTTGAAGTCGGTCTAGCGGGAGGAGATACGCAGTATTTT. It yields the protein CSVEVGLAGGDTQYF.